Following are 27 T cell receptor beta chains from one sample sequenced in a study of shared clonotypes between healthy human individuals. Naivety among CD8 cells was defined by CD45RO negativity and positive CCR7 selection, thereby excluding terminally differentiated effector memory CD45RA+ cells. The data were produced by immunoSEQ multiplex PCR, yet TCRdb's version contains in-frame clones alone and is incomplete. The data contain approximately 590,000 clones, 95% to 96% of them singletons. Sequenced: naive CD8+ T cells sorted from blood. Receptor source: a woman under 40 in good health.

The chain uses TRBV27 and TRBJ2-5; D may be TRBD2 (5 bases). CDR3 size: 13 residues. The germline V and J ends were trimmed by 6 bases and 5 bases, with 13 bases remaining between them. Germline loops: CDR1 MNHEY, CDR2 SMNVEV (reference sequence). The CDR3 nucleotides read TGTGCCAGCAGGGGGAGTCTCACTGAGACCCAGTACTTC. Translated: CASRGSLTETQYF.

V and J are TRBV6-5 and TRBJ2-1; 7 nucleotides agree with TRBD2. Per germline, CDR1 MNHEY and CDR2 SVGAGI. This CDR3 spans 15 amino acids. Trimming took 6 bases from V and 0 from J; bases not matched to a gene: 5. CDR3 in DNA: TGTGCCAGCAGCCCAGCGGGACTCTCCTACAATGAGCAGTTCTTC. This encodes CASSPAGLSYNEQFF.

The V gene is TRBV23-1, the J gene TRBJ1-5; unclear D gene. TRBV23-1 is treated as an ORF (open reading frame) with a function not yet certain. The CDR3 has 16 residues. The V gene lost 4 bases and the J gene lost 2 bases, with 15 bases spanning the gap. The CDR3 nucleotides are TGCGCCAGCAGTCGTGCAGGAGTATTTGGCAATCAGCCCCAGCATTTT. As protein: CASSRAGVFGNQPQHF.

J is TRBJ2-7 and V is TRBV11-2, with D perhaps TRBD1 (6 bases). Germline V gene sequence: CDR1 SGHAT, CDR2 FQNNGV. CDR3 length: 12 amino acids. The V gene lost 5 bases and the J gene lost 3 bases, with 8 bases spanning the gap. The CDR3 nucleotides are TGTGCCAGCAGCCAAGGGGGCTACGAGCAGTACTTC. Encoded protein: CASSQGGYEQYF.

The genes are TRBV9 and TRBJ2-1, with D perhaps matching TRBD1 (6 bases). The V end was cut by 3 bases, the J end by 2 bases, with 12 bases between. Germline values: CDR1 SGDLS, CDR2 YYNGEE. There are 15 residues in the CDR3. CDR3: CASSARDNAYNEQFF. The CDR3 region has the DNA TGTGCCAGCAGCGCCCGGGACAACGCCTACAATGAGCAGTTCTTC. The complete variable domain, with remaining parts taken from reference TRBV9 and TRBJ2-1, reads DSGVTQTPKHLITATGQRVTLRCSPRSGDLSVYWYQQSLDQGLQFLIQYYNGEERAKGNILERFSAQQFPDLHSELNLSSLELGDSALYFCASSARDNAYNEQFFGPGTRLTVL.

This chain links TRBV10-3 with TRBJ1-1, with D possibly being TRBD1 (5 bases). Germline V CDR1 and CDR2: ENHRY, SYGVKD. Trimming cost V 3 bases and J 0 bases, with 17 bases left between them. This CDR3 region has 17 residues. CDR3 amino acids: CAISERPGKNMNTEAFF. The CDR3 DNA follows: TGTGCCATCAGTGAACGACCAGGGAAGAATATGAACACTGAAGCTTTCTTT.

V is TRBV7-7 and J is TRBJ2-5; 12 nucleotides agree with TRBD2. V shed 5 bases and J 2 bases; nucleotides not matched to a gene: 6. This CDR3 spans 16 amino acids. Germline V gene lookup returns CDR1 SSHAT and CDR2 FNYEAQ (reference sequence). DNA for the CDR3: TGTGCCAGCAGCCGAGGGACTAGCGGGTATCAAGAGACCCAGTACTTC. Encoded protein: CASSRGTSGYQETQYF.

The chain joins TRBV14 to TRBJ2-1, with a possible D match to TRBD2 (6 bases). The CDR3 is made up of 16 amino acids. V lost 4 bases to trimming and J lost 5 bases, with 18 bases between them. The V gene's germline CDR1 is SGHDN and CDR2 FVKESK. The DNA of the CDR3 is TGTGCCAGCAGCCGAAGGGACTCCTTCTCAGACAATGAGCAGTTCTTC. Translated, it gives CASSRRDSFSDNEQFF.

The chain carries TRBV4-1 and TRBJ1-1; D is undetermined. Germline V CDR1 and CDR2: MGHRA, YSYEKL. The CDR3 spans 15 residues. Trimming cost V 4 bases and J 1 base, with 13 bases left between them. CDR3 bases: TGCGCCAGCAGCCTCAAACTCAAAACGAACACTGAAGCTTTCTTT. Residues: CASSLKLKTNTEAFF.

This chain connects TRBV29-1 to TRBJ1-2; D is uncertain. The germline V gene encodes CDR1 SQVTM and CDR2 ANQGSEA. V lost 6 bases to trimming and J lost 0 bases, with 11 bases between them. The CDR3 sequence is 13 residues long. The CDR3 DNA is TGCAGCGTGCCCGATCCGGCTAACTATGGCTACACCTTC. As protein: CSVPDPANYGYTF.

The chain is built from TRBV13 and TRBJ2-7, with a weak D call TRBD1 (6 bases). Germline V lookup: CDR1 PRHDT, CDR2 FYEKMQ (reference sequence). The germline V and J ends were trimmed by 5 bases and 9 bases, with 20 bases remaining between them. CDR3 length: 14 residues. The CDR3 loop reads CASSQRTEKMWQYF. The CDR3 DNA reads TGTGCCAGCAGCCAAAGGACAGAAAAAATGTGGCAGTACTTC.

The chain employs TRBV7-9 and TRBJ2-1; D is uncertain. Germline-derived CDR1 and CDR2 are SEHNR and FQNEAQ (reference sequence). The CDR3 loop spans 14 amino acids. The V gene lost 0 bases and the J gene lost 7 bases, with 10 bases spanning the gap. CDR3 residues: CASSLASSPNEQFF. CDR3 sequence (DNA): TGTGCCAGCAGCTTAGCGTCCTCTCCAAATGAGCAGTTCTTC.

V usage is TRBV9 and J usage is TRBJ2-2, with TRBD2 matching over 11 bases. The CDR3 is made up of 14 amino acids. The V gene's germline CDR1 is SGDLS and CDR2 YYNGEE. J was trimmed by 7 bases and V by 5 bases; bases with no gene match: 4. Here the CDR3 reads CASSSGRAGGELFF. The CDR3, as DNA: TGTGCCAGCAGTAGCGGGAGGGCCGGCGGGGAGCTGTTTTTT. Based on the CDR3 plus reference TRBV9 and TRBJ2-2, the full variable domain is DSGVTQTPKHLITATGQRVTLRCSPRSGDLSVYWYQQSLDQGLQFLIQYYNGEERAKGNILERFSAQQFPDLHSELNLSSLELGDSALYFCASSSGRAGGELFFGEGSRLTVL.

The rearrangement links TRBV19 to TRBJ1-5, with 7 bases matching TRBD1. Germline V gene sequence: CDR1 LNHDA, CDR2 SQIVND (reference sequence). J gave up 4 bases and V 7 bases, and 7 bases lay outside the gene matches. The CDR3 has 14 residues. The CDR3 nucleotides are TGTGCCAGTAACGCCGGGACAGCTAATCAGCCCCAGCATTTT. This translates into CASNAGTANQPQHF. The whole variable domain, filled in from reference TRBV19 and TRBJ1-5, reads DGGITQSPKYLFRKEGQNVTLSCEQNLNHDAMYWYRQDPGQGLRLIYYSQIVNDFQKGDIAEGYSVSREKKESFPLTVTSAQKNPTAFYLCASNAGTANQPQHFGDGTRLSIL.

CDR3 coding DNA: TGCGCCAGCAGCTTCAGGTGGCGGGGCAACTACGAGCAGTACTTC. Protein: CASSFRWRGNYEQYF. J is TRBJ2-7 and V is TRBV5-1; D may be TRBD2 (6 bases). V was pared by 2 bases and J by 3 bases, with 15 bases between. Germline V gene data show CDR1 as SGHRS and CDR2 as YFSETQ. This CDR3 comprises 15 residues.

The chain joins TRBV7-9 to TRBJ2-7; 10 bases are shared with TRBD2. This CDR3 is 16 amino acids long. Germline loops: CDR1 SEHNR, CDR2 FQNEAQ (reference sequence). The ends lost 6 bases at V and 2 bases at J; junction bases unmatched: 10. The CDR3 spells CASRPGLAELPYEQYF. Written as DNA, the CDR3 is TGTGCCAGCAGACCAGGACTAGCGGAACTTCCCTACGAGCAGTACTTC.

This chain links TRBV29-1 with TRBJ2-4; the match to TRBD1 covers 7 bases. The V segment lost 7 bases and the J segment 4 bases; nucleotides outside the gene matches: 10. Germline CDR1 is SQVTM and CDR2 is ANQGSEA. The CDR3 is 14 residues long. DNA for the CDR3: TGCAGCGCTGGTGAGGGACAGAGGAAAAACATTCAGTACTTC. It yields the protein CSAGEGQRKNIQYF.

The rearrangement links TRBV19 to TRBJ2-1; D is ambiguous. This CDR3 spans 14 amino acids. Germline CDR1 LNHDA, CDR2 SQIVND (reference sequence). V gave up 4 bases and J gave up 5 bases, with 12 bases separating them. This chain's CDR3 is CASSNWANHNEQFF. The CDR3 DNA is TGTGCCAGTAGTAACTGGGCCAACCACAATGAGCAGTTCTTC.

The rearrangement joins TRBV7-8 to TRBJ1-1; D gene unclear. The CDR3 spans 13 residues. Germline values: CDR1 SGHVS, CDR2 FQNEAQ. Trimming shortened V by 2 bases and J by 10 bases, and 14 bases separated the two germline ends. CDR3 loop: CASSLIFNGRAFF. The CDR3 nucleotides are TGTGCCAGCAGCTTAATTTTTAACGGACGAGCTTTCTTT.

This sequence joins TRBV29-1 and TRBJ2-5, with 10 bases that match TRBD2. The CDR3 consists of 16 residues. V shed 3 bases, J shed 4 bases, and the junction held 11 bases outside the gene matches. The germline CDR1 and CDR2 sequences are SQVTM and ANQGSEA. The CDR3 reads CSVDKLAGFSVETQYF. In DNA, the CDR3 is TGCAGCGTTGATAAACTAGCGGGATTTTCTGTAGAGACCCAGTACTTC.

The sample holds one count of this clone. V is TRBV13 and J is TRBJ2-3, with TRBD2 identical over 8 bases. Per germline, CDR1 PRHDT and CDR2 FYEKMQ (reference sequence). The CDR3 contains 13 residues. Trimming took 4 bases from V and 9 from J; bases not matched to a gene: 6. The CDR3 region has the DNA TGTGCCAGCAGCTCGGGGGGACTAGGGACGCAGTATTTT. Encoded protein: CASSSGGLGTQYF.

In DNA form, the CDR3 reads TGTGCCAGCAGTGAAACAGGGTACCATGGCTACACCTTC. Translated, it gives CASSETGYHGYTF. This chain links TRBV6-5 with TRBJ1-2, with D tentatively TRBD1 (6 bases). Trimming took off 5 bases at V and 6 bases at J, with 13 bases between the two ends. The CDR3 loop spans 13 amino acids. Germline CDR1 is MNHEY and CDR2 is SVGAGI.

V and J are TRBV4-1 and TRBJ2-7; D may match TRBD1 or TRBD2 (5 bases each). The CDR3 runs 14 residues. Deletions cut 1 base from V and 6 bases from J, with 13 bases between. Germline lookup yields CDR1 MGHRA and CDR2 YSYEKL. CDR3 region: CASSQVGAAGEQYF. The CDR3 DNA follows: TGCGCCAGCAGCCAAGTCGGGGCGGCAGGCGAGCAGTACTTC.

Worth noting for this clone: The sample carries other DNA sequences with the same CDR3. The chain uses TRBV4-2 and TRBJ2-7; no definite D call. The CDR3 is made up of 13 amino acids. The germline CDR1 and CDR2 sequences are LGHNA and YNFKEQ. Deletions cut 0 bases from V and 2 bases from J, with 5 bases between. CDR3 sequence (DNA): TGTGCCAGCAGCCAAGATTTGGCCTACGAGCAGTACTTC. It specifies CASSQDLAYEQYF.

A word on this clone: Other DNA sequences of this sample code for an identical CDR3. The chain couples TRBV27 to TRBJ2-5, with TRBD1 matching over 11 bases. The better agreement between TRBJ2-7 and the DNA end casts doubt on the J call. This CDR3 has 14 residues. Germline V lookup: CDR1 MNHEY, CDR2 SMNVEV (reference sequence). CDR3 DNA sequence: TGTGCCAGCAGTACCGGGACAGGGGGGTACGAGCAGTACTTC. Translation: CASSTGTGGYEQYF.

The CDR3 reads CASRPVGDNYGYTF. The CDR3 DNA is TGTGCCAGCAGACCCGTGGGCGATAACTATGGCTACACCTTC. The chain recombines TRBV27 with TRBJ1-2; D gene uncertain. Trimming took 6 bases from V and 1 from J, leaving 12 bases between them. The CDR3 runs to 14 residues. The V gene's germline CDR1 is MNHEY and CDR2 SMNVEV (reference sequence).

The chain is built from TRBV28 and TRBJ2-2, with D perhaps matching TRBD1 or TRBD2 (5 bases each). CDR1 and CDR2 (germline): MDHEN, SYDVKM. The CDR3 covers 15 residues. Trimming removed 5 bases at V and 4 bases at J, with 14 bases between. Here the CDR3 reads CASSGGKIPTGELFF. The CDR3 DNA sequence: TGTGCCAGCAGTGGGGGTAAGATACCCACCGGGGAGCTGTTTTTT.